This T cell receptor beta chain was documented in a study of molecular identifiers for immune sequencing clone quantification. Each CDR3 protein is one row after TCRdb ran MiXCR on the PCR reads. The sample consists of 400,000 to 600,000 distinct CDR3 sequences, roughly 23% of them appearing once. This CDR3 is 16 amino acids long. Germline loops: CDR1 SEHNR, CDR2 FQNEAQ (reference sequence). Between the trimmed V and J ends, which lost 5 bases and 0 bases, there was a span of 16 bases. The sequence was obtained from a human donor in good health. Some libraries in this study had Jurkat cell RNA spiked in. The sample consisted of naive CD8+ T cells from blood, with Jurkat cell RNA spiked in. The sample's subset: FACS-sorted CD8+CD4-CCR7+CD45RA+ naive T cells. The chain joins TRBV7-9 to TRBJ1-1; TRBD1 is a possible D gene (5 bases). The CDR3 sequence is CASSPLSGQLNTEAFF. DNA for the CDR3: TGTGCCAGCAGCCCCCTTTCAGGACAATTGAACACTGAAGCTTTCTTT.